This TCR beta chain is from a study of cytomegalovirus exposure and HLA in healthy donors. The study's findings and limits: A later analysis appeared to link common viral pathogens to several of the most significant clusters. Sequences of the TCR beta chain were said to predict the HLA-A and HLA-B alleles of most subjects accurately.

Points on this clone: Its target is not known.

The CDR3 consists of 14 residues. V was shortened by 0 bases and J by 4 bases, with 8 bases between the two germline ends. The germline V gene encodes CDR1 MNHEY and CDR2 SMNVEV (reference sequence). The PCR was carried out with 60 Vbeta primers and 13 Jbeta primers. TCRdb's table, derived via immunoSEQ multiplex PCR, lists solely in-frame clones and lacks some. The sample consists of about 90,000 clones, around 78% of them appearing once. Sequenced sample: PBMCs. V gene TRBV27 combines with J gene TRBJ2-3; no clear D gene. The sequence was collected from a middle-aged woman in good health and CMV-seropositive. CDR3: CASSLSPTPDTQYF. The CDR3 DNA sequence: TGTGCCAGCAGTTTATCCCCCACTCCAGATACGCAGTATTTT.